The rows below give T cell receptor beta chains drawn from one sample of a study of blood T cell repertoires in COVID-19. Produced via immunoSEQ multiplex PCR; TCRdb's table is partial and in-frame only. Of about 220,000 clones listed, around 82% are singletons. Sequencing used peripheral blood. All receptors come from a woman in her 40s with active or convalescent COVID-19. Both conserved end residues are part of each CDR3. Fields, in order: clone size, D gene, V gene, J gene, CDR3 DNA, CDR3 protein. D genes are given only for firm matches. Clone size is shown for a subset of rows, as once, few, many or a class of expanded clone.

clone_size: NA; d_call: NA; v_call: TRBV6-5; j_call: TRBJ1-1; cdr3_nt: TGTGCCAGCAGGGCGAAGGAGGACACTGAAGCTTTCTTT; cdr3_aa: CASRAKEDTEAFF
clone_size: NA; d_call: NA; v_call: TRBV7-9; j_call: TRBJ1-2; cdr3_nt: TGTGCCAGCAGCCCACAGGTGGGTGAAGGCTACACCTTC; cdr3_aa: CASSPQVGEGYTF
clone_size: NA; d_call: TRBD1; v_call: TRBV19; j_call: TRBJ1-4; cdr3_nt: TGTGCCAGTAGTAGAACAGGGGGCGGGAATGAAAAACTGTTTTTT; cdr3_aa: CASSRTGGGNEKLFF
clone_size: NA; d_call: TRBD1; v_call: TRBV11-3; j_call: TRBJ1-2; cdr3_nt: TGTGCCAGCAGCTTCCACAGGGGGCCCCGATATGGCTACACCTTC; cdr3_aa: CASSFHRGPRYGYTF
clone_size: few; d_call: TRBD2; v_call: TRBV29-1; j_call: TRBJ2-7; cdr3_nt: TGCAGCGCCAGCACGGTGGGACTAGCCTCCTACGAGCAGTACTTC; cdr3_aa: CSASTVGLASYEQYF
clone_size: NA; d_call: TRBD1; v_call: TRBV4-1; j_call: TRBJ2-6; cdr3_nt: TGCGCCAGCAGCAGACAGGGCACCGGGGCCAACGTCCTGACTTTC; cdr3_aa: CASSRQGTGANVLTF
clone_size: NA; d_call: TRBD2; v_call: TRBV24-1; j_call: TRBJ2-3; cdr3_nt: TGTGCCACCAGTGACGCTCGGCTAGCAGCGGGAATAACAGATACGCAGTATTTT; cdr3_aa: CATSDARLAAGITDTQYF
clone_size: NA; d_call: TRBD1; v_call: TRBV7-3; j_call: TRBJ2-1; cdr3_nt: TGTGCCAGCAGCTTCACCGGGACAGGGACCCACAATGAGCAGTTCTTC; cdr3_aa: CASSFTGTGTHNEQFF
clone_size: NA; d_call: TRBD1; v_call: TRBV7-9; j_call: TRBJ1-6; cdr3_nt: TGTGCCAGCAGCGGAGGGACAGGGGCAAATTCACCCCTCCACTTT; cdr3_aa: CASSGGTGANSPLHF
clone_size: NA; d_call: TRBD2; v_call: TRBV7-8; j_call: TRBJ2-4; cdr3_nt: TGTGCCAGCAGCCCACTCGGGACTAGCGGGGGTGTAGCCAAAAACATTCAGTACTTC; cdr3_aa: CASSPLGTSGGVAKNIQYF
clone_size: NA; d_call: NA; v_call: TRBV24-1; j_call: TRBJ2-1; cdr3_nt: TGTGCCACCAGTGATTTCAATCCCCTGAGCGGGTTCTACAATGAGCAGTTCTTC; cdr3_aa: CATSDFNPLSGFYNEQFF
clone_size: medium-sized; d_call: NA; v_call: TRBV7-9; j_call: TRBJ1-5; cdr3_nt: TGTGCCAGCAGCTTATCCAGGGAACTCGGTCAGCCCCAGCATTTT; cdr3_aa: CASSLSRELGQPQHF
clone_size: NA; d_call: NA; v_call: TRBV6-5; j_call: TRBJ1-4; cdr3_nt: TGTGCCAGCAGAGCCGCAACTAATGAAAAACTGTTTTTT; cdr3_aa: CASRAATNEKLFF
clone_size: NA; d_call: NA; v_call: TRBV6-5; j_call: TRBJ1-2; cdr3_nt: TGTGCCAGCAGTCGGGGGGGCTCTGGCTACACCTTC; cdr3_aa: CASSRGGSGYTF
clone_size: few; d_call: TRBD2; v_call: TRBV7-2; j_call: TRBJ2-7; cdr3_nt: TGTGCCAGCAGCTTACAGTGGGGACTAGCGGCCTACGAGCAGTACTTC; cdr3_aa: CASSLQWGLAAYEQYF
clone_size: NA; d_call: TRBD1; v_call: TRBV6-5; j_call: TRBJ1-4; cdr3_nt: TGTGCCAGCAGTTTACTCACAGGGGTGGAAGAAAAACTGTTTTTT; cdr3_aa: CASSLLTGVEEKLFF
clone_size: NA; d_call: NA; v_call: TRBV9; j_call: TRBJ1-6; cdr3_nt: TGTGCCAGCAGCACTCAGGGTATCAATAATTCACCCCTCCACTTT; cdr3_aa: CASSTQGINNSPLHF
clone_size: NA; d_call: TRBD1; v_call: TRBV4-2; j_call: TRBJ1-1; cdr3_nt: TGTGCCAGCAGCAAGTCCCCACAGGGGGGAGCTTTCTTT; cdr3_aa: CASSKSPQGGAFF
clone_size: NA; d_call: TRBD1; v_call: TRBV28; j_call: TRBJ1-2; cdr3_nt: TGTGCCAGCAACTCTCTGGGGACAGGATATCGGCAACGTGGCTACACCTTC; cdr3_aa: CASNSLGTGYRQRGYTF
clone_size: few; d_call: NA; v_call: TRBV5-6; j_call: TRBJ2-7; cdr3_nt: TGTGCCAGCAGCCCCTGGGGACAAGTTTACGAGCAGTACTTC; cdr3_aa: CASSPWGQVYEQYF
clone_size: NA; d_call: NA; v_call: TRBV7-9; j_call: TRBJ2-5; cdr3_nt: TGTGCCAGCAGCTTAGCAGGGGCGATGGAGACCCAGTACTTC; cdr3_aa: CASSLAGAMETQYF
clone_size: NA; d_call: TRBD1; v_call: TRBV28; j_call: TRBJ1-2; cdr3_nt: TGTGCCAGCAGTCCCCCCGGACAGGGGAACTATGGCTACACCTTC; cdr3_aa: CASSPPGQGNYGYTF
clone_size: NA; d_call: NA; v_call: TRBV12-3/TRBV12-4; j_call: TRBJ1-1; cdr3_nt: TGTGCCAGCAGTTTTGTCAGGAACACTGAAGCTTTCTTT; cdr3_aa: CASSFVRNTEAFF
clone_size: NA; d_call: TRBD1; v_call: TRBV10-3; j_call: TRBJ1-2; cdr3_nt: TGTGCCATCAGTGGCCCGGACAGGGGCGGCTACACCTTC; cdr3_aa: CAISGPDRGGYTF
clone_size: few; d_call: TRBD1; v_call: TRBV29-1; j_call: TRBJ2-1; cdr3_nt: TGCAGCGTTGAAGGCATCCCGGGACAGGTCAATGAGCAGTTCTTC; cdr3_aa: CSVEGIPGQVNEQFF
clone_size: NA; d_call: NA; v_call: TRBV6-5; j_call: TRBJ1-3; cdr3_nt: TGTGCCAGCAGGGGCACAGGGCAAGGAAACACCATATATTTT; cdr3_aa: CASRGTGQGNTIYF
clone_size: NA; d_call: TRBD1; v_call: TRBV18; j_call: TRBJ2-7; cdr3_nt: TGTGCCAGCTCGCCGGGACAGGGGGCCTACGAGCAGTACTTC; cdr3_aa: CASSPGQGAYEQYF
clone_size: NA; d_call: TRBD2; v_call: TRBV9; j_call: TRBJ2-5; cdr3_nt: TGTGCCAGCAGCTCGGGACTAGCAATGGAGACCCAGTACTTC; cdr3_aa: CASSSGLAMETQYF
clone_size: NA; d_call: NA; v_call: TRBV19; j_call: TRBJ1-3; cdr3_nt: TGTGCCAGTACCCGGGGTGGAAACACCATATATTTT; cdr3_aa: CASTRGGNTIYF
clone_size: NA; d_call: NA; v_call: TRBV5-1; j_call: TRBJ1-3; cdr3_nt: TGCGCCAGCAGCTTGGCGGGAAGCTCTGGAAACACCATATATTTT; cdr3_aa: CASSLAGSSGNTIYF
clone_size: NA; d_call: NA; v_call: TRBV5-1; j_call: TRBJ2-3; cdr3_nt: TGCGCCAGCAGCTTGGCCAGGTCCATTTTCACAGATACGCAGTATTTT; cdr3_aa: CASSLARSIFTDTQYF
clone_size: NA; d_call: NA; v_call: TRBV6-1; j_call: TRBJ2-1; cdr3_nt: TGTGCCAGCAGTGGGTGGACGGCGGGTACCTACAATGAGCAGTTCTTC; cdr3_aa: CASSGWTAGTYNEQFF
clone_size: NA; d_call: TRBD1; v_call: TRBV3-1/TRBV3-2; j_call: TRBJ1-1; cdr3_nt: TGTGCCAGCAGCCAAGATCTCACAGGGGCTGAAGCTTTCTTT; cdr3_aa: CASSQDLTGAEAFF
clone_size: once; d_call: NA; v_call: TRBV3-1/TRBV3-2; j_call: TRBJ2-3; cdr3_nt: TGTGCCAGCAGCCAAGATCAAGATACGCAGTATTTT; cdr3_aa: CASSQDQDTQYF
clone_size: NA; d_call: TRBD1; v_call: TRBV19; j_call: TRBJ2-2; cdr3_nt: TGTGCCAGTAGTATACCCGGACAGGGGGCGGGCGGGGAGCTGTTTTTT; cdr3_aa: CASSIPGQGAGGELFF
clone_size: NA; d_call: NA; v_call: TRBV12-3/TRBV12-4; j_call: TRBJ1-2; cdr3_nt: TGTGCCAGCAGGCCGAGGGCCCATGGCTACACCTTC; cdr3_aa: CASRPRAHGYTF
clone_size: NA; d_call: NA; v_call: TRBV24-1; j_call: TRBJ1-2; cdr3_nt: TGTGCCACCAGTCAAGGACAGCATAACTATGGCTACACCTTC; cdr3_aa: CATSQGQHNYGYTF
clone_size: NA; d_call: TRBD1; v_call: TRBV11-2; j_call: TRBJ1-3; cdr3_nt: TGTGCCAGCAGCTTACCCCCTTGGAGGACAGGATGGGGAAACACCATATATTTT; cdr3_aa: CASSLPPWRTGWGNTIYF
clone_size: NA; d_call: TRBD1; v_call: TRBV28; j_call: TRBJ1-5; cdr3_nt: TGTGCCAGCAGGACAGGGGTGAGTCAGCCCCAGCATTTT; cdr3_aa: CASRTGVSQPQHF
clone_size: NA; d_call: NA; v_call: TRBV4-3; j_call: TRBJ2-6; cdr3_nt: TGCGCCAGCAGCCAAGTCTTCTCTGGGGCCAACGTCCTGACTTTC; cdr3_aa: CASSQVFSGANVLTF
clone_size: NA; d_call: NA; v_call: TRBV21-1; j_call: TRBJ2-1; cdr3_nt: TGTGCCAGCAGCAAACTGAGGGGGAATAACAATGAGCAGTTCTTC; cdr3_aa: CASSKLRGNNNEQFF
clone_size: NA; d_call: NA; v_call: TRBV5-1; j_call: TRBJ1-1; cdr3_nt: TGCGCCAGCAGCTTACAGGGTGGGCAAGGGAACACTGAAGCTTTCTTT; cdr3_aa: CASSLQGGQGNTEAFF
clone_size: NA; d_call: TRBD2; v_call: TRBV27; j_call: TRBJ2-3; cdr3_nt: TGTGCCAGCCTCCCCGGGAGGGAAAGGACAGATACGCAGTATTTT; cdr3_aa: CASLPGRERTDTQYF
clone_size: NA; d_call: TRBD2; v_call: TRBV4-1; j_call: TRBJ2-3; cdr3_nt: TGCGCCAGCAGCCAACCTAGCGGGAACCCATTTCATACGCAGTATTTT; cdr3_aa: CASSQPSGNPFHTQYF
clone_size: NA; d_call: TRBD1; v_call: TRBV6-5; j_call: TRBJ1-2; cdr3_nt: TGTGCCAGCAGTACCAGACAGGGCAAAATATTAGCCTACACCTTC; cdr3_aa: CASSTRQGKILAYTF